Listed below are T cell receptor beta chains from one sample, sequenced in a study of neurological immune-mediated disorders. From the 5' RACE reads, TCRdb called clonotypes with MiXCR, one entry per CDR3 protein. The sample carries under 100,000 distinct CDR3 sequences, roughly 4.3% recorded once. The sample comprised PBMCs. The source of these receptors is a woman aged 60-75 years with multiple sclerosis. Both conserved end residues are part of each CDR3. The D gene is left open where the match is weak. Not all rows give a size; the values are once, few, many and, for expanded clones, a class.

V gene: TRBV7-9
J gene: TRBJ1-1
D gene: -
clone size: few
CDR3 DNA: TGTGCCAGCAGTTTCAGGGGCCCGAACACTGAAGCTTTCTTT
CDR3 protein: CASSFRGPNTEAFF

V gene: TRBV5-5
J gene: TRBJ2-7
D gene: TRBD1
clone size: many
CDR3 DNA: TGTGCCAGCAGGACGACAGGGGGAACGAACGAGCAGTACTTC
CDR3 protein: CASRTTGGTNEQYF

V gene: TRBV5-1
J gene: TRBJ2-1
D gene: TRBD2
clone size: -
CDR3 DNA: TGCGCCAGCAGCTTCGGCGGGGGTATGTCCTACAATGAGCAGTTCTTC
CDR3 protein: CASSFGGGMSYNEQFF

V gene: TRBV3-1
J gene: TRBJ2-7
D gene: -
clone size: many
CDR3 DNA: TGTGCCAGCAGCCAAGATTCAGGGAGCTACGAGCAGTACTTC
CDR3 protein: CASSQDSGSYEQYF

V gene: TRBV11-2
J gene: TRBJ1-5
D gene: -
clone size: many
CDR3 DNA: TGTGCCAGCAGCTTAGACTCCTTGAATCAGCCCCAGCATTTT
CDR3 protein: CASSLDSLNQPQHF

V gene: TRBV20-1
J gene: TRBJ2-3
D gene: -
clone size: many
CDR3 DNA: TGCAGTGCCCGCCCTACACTGTCCCCTAGCACAGATACGCAGTATTTT
CDR3 protein: CSARPTLSPSTDTQYF

V gene: TRBV12-3/TRBV12-4
J gene: TRBJ1-5
D gene: -
clone size: many
CDR3 DNA: TGTGCCAGCAGAAGGAACAATCAGCCCCAGCATTTT
CDR3 protein: CASRRNNQPQHF

V gene: TRBV20-1
J gene: TRBJ2-5
D gene: -
clone size: many
CDR3 DNA: TGCAGTGCTAGGGCCGTGGTCCTCCAAGAGACCCAGTACTTC
CDR3 protein: CSARAVVLQETQYF

V gene: TRBV7-2
J gene: TRBJ2-3
D gene: -
clone size: many
CDR3 DNA: TGTGCCAGCAGCTTTTACAAAAGCACAGATACGCAGTATTTT
CDR3 protein: CASSFYKSTDTQYF

V gene: TRBV4-2
J gene: TRBJ2-3
D gene: -
clone size: many
CDR3 DNA: TGTGCCAGCAGCCAAGATGGAAACCTTTCGCAGTATTTT
CDR3 protein: CASSQDGNLSQYF

V gene: TRBV5-1
J gene: TRBJ2-5
D gene: -
clone size: many
CDR3 DNA: TGCGCCAGCAGCTTGGTTCCCAACAAGGAGACCCAGTACTTC
CDR3 protein: CASSLVPNKETQYF

V gene: TRBV6-6
J gene: TRBJ2-1
D gene: TRBD1
clone size: many
CDR3 DNA: TGTGCCAGCAGCTCTGGGGACAGTTACAATGAGCAGTTCTTC
CDR3 protein: CASSSGDSYNEQFF

V gene: TRBV20-1
J gene: TRBJ2-2
D gene: -
clone size: many
CDR3 DNA: TGCAGTGCTAGAGAGATAGCGACGAACACCGGGGAGCTGTTTTTT
CDR3 protein: CSAREIATNTGELFF

V gene: TRBV20-1
J gene: TRBJ1-2
D gene: TRBD1
clone size: many
CDR3 DNA: TGCAGTGCTGAATGGGACAGATATGGCTACACCTTC
CDR3 protein: CSAEWDRYGYTF

V gene: TRBV7-9
J gene: TRBJ1-1
D gene: -
clone size: -
CDR3 DNA: TGTGCCAGCAGCTTAGCCAAGAACACTGAAGCTTTCTTT
CDR3 protein: CASSLAKNTEAFF

V gene: TRBV5-1
J gene: TRBJ1-1
D gene: -
clone size: few
CDR3 DNA: TGCGCCAGCAGCTTGGTAGTGCTGAACACTGAAGCTTTCTTT
CDR3 protein: CASSLVVLNTEAFF

V gene: TRBV3-1
J gene: TRBJ2-1
D gene: -
clone size: -
CDR3 DNA: TGTGCCAGCAGCCACGCCGGGACTCTTAATGAGCAGTTCTTC
CDR3 protein: CASSHAGTLNEQFF

V gene: TRBV5-1
J gene: TRBJ1-1
D gene: -
clone size: many
CDR3 DNA: TGCGCCAGCAGCCCAACCACCAGGGGCACTGAAGCTTTCTTT
CDR3 protein: CASSPTTRGTEAFF

V gene: TRBV20-1
J gene: TRBJ2-7
D gene: -
clone size: many
CDR3 DNA: TGCAGTGCTACTCGGGGGACGGGGGCCCGGGTCGCAGCGAGGCAGTACTTC
CDR3 protein: CSATRGTGARVAARQYF

V gene: TRBV28
J gene: TRBJ1-3
D gene: -
clone size: many
CDR3 DNA: TGTGCCAGCAGTGGGGCAGGGCTCGGAAACACCATATATTTT
CDR3 protein: CASSGAGLGNTIYF

V gene: TRBV15
J gene: TRBJ2-3
D gene: -
clone size: many
CDR3 DNA: TGTGCCACCAGTAGAGGGACAGATACGCAGTATTTT
CDR3 protein: CATSRGTDTQYF

V gene: TRBV15
J gene: TRBJ2-7
D gene: -
clone size: many
CDR3 DNA: TGTGCCACCAGCAGAGATAATCGGGACTACGAGCAGTACTTC
CDR3 protein: CATSRDNRDYEQYF

V gene: TRBV7-2
J gene: TRBJ1-2
D gene: -
clone size: many
CDR3 DNA: TGTGCCAGCAGCTCCGCCGGGCTCTTCTATGGCTACACCTTC
CDR3 protein: CASSSAGLFYGYTF

V gene: TRBV14
J gene: TRBJ1-6
D gene: TRBD1
clone size: many
CDR3 DNA: TGTGCCAGCAGCCAGGATCCGACAGGGGGGTCTTCACCCCTCCACTTT
CDR3 protein: CASSQDPTGGSSPLHF

V gene: TRBV5-1
J gene: TRBJ2-7
D gene: TRBD1
clone size: many
CDR3 DNA: TGCGCCAGCAGCCCGGGACAGTACGAGCAGTACTTC
CDR3 protein: CASSPGQYEQYF

V gene: TRBV6-5
J gene: TRBJ2-1
D gene: TRBD1
clone size: many
CDR3 DNA: TGTGCCAGCAGGGCAGACAGGGTTGGTGAGCAGTTCTTC
CDR3 protein: CASRADRVGEQFF

V gene: TRBV11-2
J gene: TRBJ2-1
D gene: -
clone size: many
CDR3 DNA: TGTGCCAGCAGCTCTTTAGGGAATGAGCAGTTCTTC
CDR3 protein: CASSSLGNEQFF

V gene: TRBV27
J gene: TRBJ2-7
D gene: -
clone size: many
CDR3 DNA: TGTGCCAGCAGTTCAGCGTGGGAGCAGTACTTC
CDR3 protein: CASSSAWEQYF

V gene: TRBV10-3
J gene: TRBJ2-7
D gene: TRBD2
clone size: many
CDR3 DNA: TGTGCCATCAGTGAGTCAGGGGCTAGCGGCTACGAGCAGTACTTC
CDR3 protein: CAISESGASGYEQYF

V gene: TRBV3-1
J gene: TRBJ1-4
D gene: -
clone size: many
CDR3 DNA: TGTGCCAGCAGCCAGATGGAAAAACTGTTTTTT
CDR3 protein: CASSQMEKLFF

V gene: TRBV5-1
J gene: TRBJ2-2
D gene: -
clone size: many
CDR3 DNA: TGCGCCAGCAGCTTGGATAGGGTCAGGAGGAACACCGGGGAGCTGTTTTTT
CDR3 protein: CASSLDRVRRNTGELFF

V gene: TRBV5-1
J gene: TRBJ2-2
D gene: TRBD1
clone size: many
CDR3 DNA: TGCGCCAGCAGCTCCGGGACAGGGTCGATCGGGGAGCTGTTTTTT
CDR3 protein: CASSSGTGSIGELFF

V gene: TRBV3-1
J gene: TRBJ2-1
D gene: TRBD2
clone size: many
CDR3 DNA: TGTGCCAGCAGCCAAGTCTTAGGCGGGGGAGAAGACAATGAGCAGTTCTTC
CDR3 protein: CASSQVLGGGEDNEQFF

V gene: TRBV7-7
J gene: TRBJ2-3
D gene: TRBD2
clone size: many
CDR3 DNA: TGTGCCAGCAGCCCTAGCGGGACAGGCACAGATACGCAGTATTTT
CDR3 protein: CASSPSGTGTDTQYF

V gene: TRBV6-4
J gene: TRBJ2-3
D gene: TRBD2
clone size: few
CDR3 DNA: TGTGCCAGCGGTGAGGGGACTAGCGGGTCAGATACGCAGTATTTT
CDR3 protein: CASGEGTSGSDTQYF

V gene: TRBV5-1
J gene: TRBJ2-7
D gene: TRBD2
clone size: many
CDR3 DNA: TGCGCCAGCAGATTAGCGGGGGGTCTCTACGAGCAGTACTTC
CDR3 protein: CASRLAGGLYEQYF

V gene: TRBV20-1
J gene: TRBJ1-3
D gene: -
clone size: -
CDR3 DNA: TGCAGTGCTAGTAGGGGACCGGGAAACACCATATATTTT
CDR3 protein: CSASRGPGNTIYF

V gene: TRBV5-1
J gene: TRBJ1-4
D gene: TRBD1
clone size: many
CDR3 DNA: TGCGCCAGCAGCTTCGGGACAGGGACGGAAAAACTGTTTTTT
CDR3 protein: CASSFGTGTEKLFF

V gene: TRBV18
J gene: TRBJ1-5
D gene: -
clone size: many
CDR3 DNA: TGTGCCAGCTCACTCCAGGGAAATAGCAATCAGCCCCAGCATTTT
CDR3 protein: CASSLQGNSNQPQHF

V gene: TRBV7-2
J gene: TRBJ1-2
D gene: -
clone size: many
CDR3 DNA: TGTGCCAGCAGCTTAACCCCGGAGGAGGGCTACACCTTC
CDR3 protein: CASSLTPEEGYTF

V gene: TRBV12-3/TRBV12-4
J gene: TRBJ2-3
D gene: TRBD2
clone size: many
CDR3 DNA: TGTGCCAGCATAAGGACTAGCGGGGTCTCTAGCACAGATACGCAGTATTTT
CDR3 protein: CASIRTSGVSSTDTQYF

V gene: TRBV6-5
J gene: TRBJ2-2
D gene: -
clone size: many
CDR3 DNA: TGTGCCAGCAGTTACTCGGCGGGACCGTTTTTCACCGGGGAGCTGTTTTTT
CDR3 protein: CASSYSAGPFFTGELFF

V gene: TRBV27
J gene: TRBJ2-2
D gene: TRBD2
clone size: many
CDR3 DNA: TGTGCCAGCAGTTTCCGGGGGGACACCGGGGAGCTGTTTTTT
CDR3 protein: CASSFRGDTGELFF

V gene: TRBV6-4
J gene: TRBJ2-3
D gene: -
clone size: many
CDR3 DNA: TGTGCCAGCAGTGACTCGGACTGGCGGGGGCCAAGCACAGATACGCAGTATTTT
CDR3 protein: CASSDSDWRGPSTDTQYF

V gene: TRBV4-2
J gene: TRBJ1-3
D gene: -
clone size: many
CDR3 DNA: TGTGCCAGCAGCCCAGATGCAGACGTCTCTGGAAACACCATATATTTT
CDR3 protein: CASSPDADVSGNTIYF

V gene: TRBV5-6
J gene: TRBJ1-5
D gene: -
clone size: few
CDR3 DNA: TGTGCCAGCAGCCCGAAAGGAGCGACAGGAAGGCAGCCCCAGCATTTT
CDR3 protein: CASSPKGATGRQPQHF